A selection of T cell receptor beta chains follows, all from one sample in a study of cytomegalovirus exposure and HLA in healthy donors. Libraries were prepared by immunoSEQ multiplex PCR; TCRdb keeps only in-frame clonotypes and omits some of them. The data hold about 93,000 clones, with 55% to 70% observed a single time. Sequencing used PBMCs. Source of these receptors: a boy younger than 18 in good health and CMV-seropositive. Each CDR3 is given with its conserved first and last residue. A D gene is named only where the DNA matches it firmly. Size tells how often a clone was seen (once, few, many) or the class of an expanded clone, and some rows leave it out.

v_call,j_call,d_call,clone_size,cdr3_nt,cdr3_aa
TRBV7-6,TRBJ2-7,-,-,TGTGCCAGCAGCTCCGTCGACTCCGATGACGAGCAGTACTTC,CASSSVDSDDEQYF
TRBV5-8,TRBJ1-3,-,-,TGTGCCAGCAGCGAGCCCCGGGGGACCATATATTTT,CASSEPRGTIYF
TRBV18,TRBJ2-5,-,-,TGTGCCAGCTCACCACTAGCCCAAGAGACCCAGTACTTC,CASSPLAQETQYF
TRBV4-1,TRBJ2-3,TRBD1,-,TGCGCCAGCAGCCGTGGGACAGTAGATACGCAGTATTTT,CASSRGTVDTQYF
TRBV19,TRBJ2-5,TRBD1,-,TGTGCCAGTAGTCTACGGACAGGGAAGTTGGAAGAGACCCAGTACTTC,CASSLRTGKLEETQYF
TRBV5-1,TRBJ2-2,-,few,TGCGCCAGCAGCATCCAGACAACAACCGGGGAGCTGTTTTTT,CASSIQTTTGELFF
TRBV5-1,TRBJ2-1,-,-,TGCGCCAGCAGCTTGGTTATTGGGCTCAATGAGCAGTTCTTC,CASSLVIGLNEQFF
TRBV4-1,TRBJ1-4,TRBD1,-,TGCGCCAGCAGCCACCGCGGACAGGGAACAGACGAAAAACTGTTTTTT,CASSHRGQGTDEKLFF
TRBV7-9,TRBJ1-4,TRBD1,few,TGTGCCAGCAGCTCCGAAGACAGGGGGGCTGAAAAACTGTTTTTT,CASSSEDRGAEKLFF
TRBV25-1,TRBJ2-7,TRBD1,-,TGTGCCAGCAGACCTCCGGGACAGATTTACGAGCAGTACTTC,CASRPPGQIYEQYF
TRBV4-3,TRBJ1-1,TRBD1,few,TGCGCCAGCAGCCAAGATTGGACAGGAGTCATGAACACTGAAGCTTTCTTT,CASSQDWTGVMNTEAFF
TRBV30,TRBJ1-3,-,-,TGTGCCTGGAGTCGTAGGGGCGTAAGCTCTGGAAACACCATATATTTT,CAWSRRGVSSGNTIYF
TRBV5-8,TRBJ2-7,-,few,TGTGCCAGCAGCCCAATCCGACAGACCGGATCCTACGAGCAGTACTTC,CASSPIRQTGSYEQYF
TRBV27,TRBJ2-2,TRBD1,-,TGTGCCAGCAGAGGGACAGGGGTCGGGGAGCTGTTTTTT,CASRGTGVGELFF
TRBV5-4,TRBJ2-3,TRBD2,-,TGTGCCAGCAGCTTGAGCGGGAGGGGGGGCACAGATACGCAGTATTTT,CASSLSGRGGTDTQYF
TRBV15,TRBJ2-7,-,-,TGTGCCACCAGCCGAGGGGGGGGGCAGGGCGCCGAGCAGTACTTC,CATSRGGGQGAEQYF
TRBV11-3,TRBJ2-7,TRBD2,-,TGTGCCAGCAGCTCGGGGGGTGGCGAGCAGTACTTC,CASSSGGGEQYF
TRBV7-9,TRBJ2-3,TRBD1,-,TGTGCCAGCAGCTTCCCCCGGACAGGGAACACAGATACGCAGTATTTT,CASSFPRTGNTDTQYF
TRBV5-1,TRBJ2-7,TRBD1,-,TGCGCCAGCAGCTTGGGACTCACCAGGGGGCTGGGGGAGCAGTACTTC,CASSLGLTRGLGEQYF
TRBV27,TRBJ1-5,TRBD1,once,TGTGCCAGCAGGAGGACAGGGGACTATAATCAGCCCCAGCATTTT,CASRRTGDYNQPQHF
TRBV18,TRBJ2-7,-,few,TGTGCCAGCTCACCGGAGGGCTACGAGCAGTACTTC,CASSPEGYEQYF
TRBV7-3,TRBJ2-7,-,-,TGTGCCAGCAGCCGCGACAGCTCCTACGAGCAGTACTTC,CASSRDSSYEQYF
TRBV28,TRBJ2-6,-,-,TGTGCCAGCAGTTGGCGGGGCTCTGGGGCCAACGTCCTGACTTTC,CASSWRGSGANVLTF
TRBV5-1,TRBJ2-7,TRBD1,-,TGCGCCAGCAGCGCCGCCGGACAGGGCGACGAGCAGTACTTC,CASSAAGQGDEQYF
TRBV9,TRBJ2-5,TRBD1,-,TGTGCCAGCAGCAACCTAGGGACAGTCCAAGAGACCCAGTACTTC,CASSNLGTVQETQYF
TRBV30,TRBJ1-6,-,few,TGTGCCTGTCCCGCTCTGGCAGGGCATTCACCCCTCCACTTT,CACPALAGHSPLHF
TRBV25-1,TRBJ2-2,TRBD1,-,TGTGCCAGCAGTGAATATCTTGGGACAGGGGACACCGGGGAGCTGTTTTTT,CASSEYLGTGDTGELFF
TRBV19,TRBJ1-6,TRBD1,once,TGTGCTACTAGGGACAGGGGGCCCGCGACGACGAGAAATTCACCCCTCCACTTT,CATRDRGPATTRNSPLHF
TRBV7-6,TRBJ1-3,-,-,TGTGCCAGCAGCTTATCCGCAGGGGCGAGCTCTGGAAACACCATATATTTT,CASSLSAGASSGNTIYF
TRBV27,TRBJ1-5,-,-,TGTGCCAGCAGTCAAAAAATCAATCAGCCCCAGCATTTT,CASSQKINQPQHF
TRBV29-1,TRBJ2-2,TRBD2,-,TGCAGCGTCGTAAGCGGGGGCGGGGAGCTGTTTTTT,CSVVSGGGELFF
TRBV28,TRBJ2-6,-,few,TGTGCCATCTCGGACGCGGGAAGGGCCAACGTCCTGACTTTC,CAISDAGRANVLTF
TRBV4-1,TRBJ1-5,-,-,TGCGCCAGCAGACCCCTATGGAGAGAGGGCAATCAGCCCCAGAATTTT,CASRPLWREGNQPQNF
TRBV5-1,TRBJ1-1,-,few,TGCGCCAGCAGCTTGGGGGCAGGGGCGGACACTGAAGCTTTCTTT,CASSLGAGADTEAFF
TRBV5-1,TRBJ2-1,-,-,TGCGCCAGCAGCTTGACCGGGATCTACAATGAGCAGTTCTTC,CASSLTGIYNEQFF
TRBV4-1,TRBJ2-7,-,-,TGCGCCAGCAGCCAAGAAGAACTGAACTCCTACGAGCAGTACTTC,CASSQEELNSYEQYF
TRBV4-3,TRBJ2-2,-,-,TGCGCCAGCAGCCAGGGACTTACGAACACCGGGGAGCTGTTTTTT,CASSQGLTNTGELFF
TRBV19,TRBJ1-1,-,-,TGTGCCAGTAGTATATCGAGGGAGGAAGCTTTCTTT,CASSISREEAFF
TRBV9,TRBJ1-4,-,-,TGTGCCAGCAGCGTCGACAATCTTAATGAAAAACTGTTTTTT,CASSVDNLNEKLFF